The rows below give T cell receptor beta chains drawn from one sample of a study of beta chain features in type 1 diabetes. Profiled with immunoSEQ multiplex PCR; TCRdb holds only in-frame clones, not every one. This sample has about 410,000 clones; roughly 14% occur once, and the top ten carry roughly 0.04%. Sequenced input: naive CD4+ T cells from blood. These receptors all come from a man aged 25-40 years in good health. CDR3s include the opening cysteine and the closing phenylalanine or tryptophan. Fields, in order: V gene, clone size, D gene, J gene, CDR3 DNA, CDR3 protein. A D gene is named only where the DNA matches it firmly. Size tells how often a clone was seen (once, few, many) or the class of an expanded clone, and some rows leave it out.

v_gene: TRBV4-2; abundance: -; d_gene: -; j_gene: TRBJ2-1; CDR3nt: TGTGCCAGCAGCCGAATAACTCAGGGTCCCAATGAGCAGTTCTTC; CDR3aa: CASSRITQGPNEQFF
v_gene: TRBV9; abundance: -; d_gene: -; j_gene: TRBJ2-3; CDR3nt: TGTGCCAGCAGCGTAGAACCGGGGACAGATACGCAGTATTTT; CDR3aa: CASSVEPGTDTQYF
v_gene: TRBV29-1; abundance: few; d_gene: -; j_gene: TRBJ2-7; CDR3nt: TGCAGCGTTGGCCACTACGAGCAGTACTTC; CDR3aa: CSVGHYEQYF
v_gene: TRBV30; abundance: many; d_gene: -; j_gene: TRBJ2-6; CDR3nt: TGTGCCTGGAGACCCCAGCTATCTGGGGCCAACGTCCTGACTTTC; CDR3aa: CAWRPQLSGANVLTF
v_gene: TRBV4-3; abundance: -; d_gene: -; j_gene: TRBJ1-5; CDR3nt: TGCGCCAGCAGCCAAGATTTCGGTCAGCCCCAGCATTTT; CDR3aa: CASSQDFGQPQHF
v_gene: TRBV29-1; abundance: few; d_gene: TRBD1; j_gene: TRBJ1-2; CDR3nt: TGCAGCGTTGAAGTGTTAGTGGACAGGGTCCCTAACTATGGCTACACCTTC; CDR3aa: CSVEVLVDRVPNYGYTF
v_gene: TRBV9; abundance: few; d_gene: -; j_gene: TRBJ1-2; CDR3nt: TGTGCCAGCAGCGTAGGACGAAGACCCTATGGCTACACCTTC; CDR3aa: CASSVGRRPYGYTF
v_gene: TRBV14; abundance: few; d_gene: -; j_gene: TRBJ2-5; CDR3nt: TGTGCCAGCAGCCAAGTAGTGCAGACCCAGTACTTC; CDR3aa: CASSQVVQTQYF
v_gene: TRBV5-4; abundance: once; d_gene: -; j_gene: TRBJ2-5; CDR3nt: TGTGCCAGCAACCTCAGGGGACCACAAGAGACCCAGTACTTC; CDR3aa: CASNLRGPQETQYF
v_gene: TRBV4-1; abundance: -; d_gene: -; j_gene: TRBJ2-1; CDR3nt: TGCGCCAGCAGCCTCAGTCTCCAGTTCTTC; CDR3aa: CASSLSLQFF
v_gene: TRBV4-2; abundance: few; d_gene: -; j_gene: TRBJ1-2; CDR3nt: TGTGCCAGCAGCCAGCTAACAGGGAGAGATGGCTACACCTTC; CDR3aa: CASSQLTGRDGYTF
v_gene: TRBV11-2; abundance: few; d_gene: -; j_gene: TRBJ2-2; CDR3nt: TGTGCCAGCAGCTTAGATAACGTATTAAGGACCCCCGGGGAGCTGTTTTTT; CDR3aa: CASSLDNVLRTPGELFF
v_gene: TRBV30; abundance: many; d_gene: -; j_gene: TRBJ1-5; CDR3nt: TGTGCCTGGAGTGCTGGGGATCCGCCCCAGCATTTT; CDR3aa: CAWSAGDPPQHF
v_gene: TRBV23-1; abundance: few; d_gene: -; j_gene: TRBJ2-3; CDR3nt: TGCGCCAGCAGACCCGGGTGGCGGGTCTCCGATACGCAGTATTTT; CDR3aa: CASRPGWRVSDTQYF
v_gene: TRBV29-1; abundance: -; d_gene: -; j_gene: TRBJ2-3; CDR3nt: TGCAGCGTTGAAGTTGGAACAGATACGCAGTATTTT; CDR3aa: CSVEVGTDTQYF
v_gene: TRBV6-5; abundance: -; d_gene: TRBD1; j_gene: TRBJ2-5; CDR3nt: TGTGCCAGCAGCCCCGACAGGGTAGAGACCCAGTACTTC; CDR3aa: CASSPDRVETQYF